These 6 T cell receptor beta chains originate from one sample sequenced in a study of blood T cell repertoires in COVID-19. Some clones are missing from TCRdb's copy, which holds only in-frame ones; the method was immunoSEQ multiplex PCR. The profile shows about 190,000 clones, roughly 84% of them singletons. The specimen sequenced was PBMCs or T cells enriched from blood (not recorded which). Receptor source: a woman between 25 and 40 years old who had recovered from COVID-19.

This clone was seen once. The V call is TRBV5-1, the J call TRBJ2-3; tentatively, D is TRBD1 (5 bases). Germline loops: CDR1 SGHRS, CDR2 YFSETQ. The CDR3 runs 14 residues. Deletions cut 0 bases from V and 3 bases from J, with 8 bases between. CDR3 nucleotide sequence: TGCGCCAGCAGCTTGGTACAGGTTACAGATACGCAGTATTTT. Protein: CASSLVQVTDTQYF.

This chain uses TRBV7-8 with TRBJ1-2; 12 nucleotides agree with TRBD1. J lost 3 bases, V lost 1 base, and 15 bases had no gene match. The CDR3 consists of 20 residues. Germline lookup yields CDR1 SGHVS and CDR2 FQNEAQ. The CDR3 spells CASSLVGTGGVLVNYYGYTF. CDR3 coding DNA: TGTGCCAGCAGCTTAGTTGGGACAGGGGGCGTCTTGGTCAACTACTATGGCTACACCTTC. The whole variable domain, remainder taken from reference TRBV7-8 and TRBJ1-2, is GAGVSQSPRYKVAKRGQDVALRCDPISGHVSLFWYQQALGQGPEFLTYFQNEAQLDKSGLPSDRFFAERPEGSVSTLKIQRTQQEDSAVYLCASSLVGTGGVLVNYYGYTFGSGTRLTVV.

This clone was observed once. The rearrangement joins TRBV28 to TRBJ1-2; TRBD1 is a possible D gene (6 bases). CDR3 size: 12 residues. Deletions cut 6 bases from V and 8 bases from J, with 13 bases between. Germline V gene lookup returns CDR1 MDHEN and CDR2 SYDVKM. The CDR3 sequence is CASRTGTAGYTF. CDR3 coding DNA: TGTGCCAGCAGAACAGGGACCGCGGGCTACACCTTC.

V is TRBV19 and J is TRBJ1-5; possible D gene TRBD1, 5 bases. The CDR3 consists of 16 residues. Per the germline V gene, CDR1 is LNHDA and CDR2 is SQIVND (reference sequence). Trimming cost V 3 bases and J 0 bases, with 12 bases left between them. The CDR3, as DNA: TGTGCCAGTAGTATCGAACCAGGGCCTAGCAATCAGCCCCAGCATTTT. Its translation: CASSIEPGPSNQPQHF.

In this sample, this clone turned up once. The chain uses TRBV5-1 and TRBJ1-4; 7 bases match TRBD1. Germline V gene sequence: CDR1 SGHRS, CDR2 YFSETQ. The CDR3 sequence is 16 residues long. V lost 0 bases to trimming and J lost 7 bases; unmatched junction nucleotides: 9. CDR3 DNA: TGCGCCAGCAGCTTGGGGGCGCAGGGGGTTGGTGAAAAACTGTTTTTT. Its protein product is CASSLGAQGVGEKLFF.

V usage is TRBV18 and J usage is TRBJ1-1; 10 positions agree with TRBD1. Trimming removed 4 bases from V and 1 base from J; junction bases left unmatched: 6. The CDR3 length is 16 residues. CDR1 is KGHSH and CDR2 is LQKENI in the germline V gene. The CDR3 loop is CASSLWDRGGNTEAFF. The CDR3, as DNA: TGTGCCAGCTCACTATGGGACAGGGGTGGGAACACTGAAGCTTTCTTT. The whole variable domain, filled in from reference TRBV18 and TRBJ1-1, reads NAGVMQNPRHLVRRRGQEARLRCSPMKGHSHVYWYRQLPEEGLKFMVYLQKENIIDESGMPKERFSAEFPKEGPSILRIQQVVRGDSAAYFCASSLWDRGGNTEAFFGQGTRLTVV.